A selection of T cell receptor beta chains follows, all from one sample in a study of blood T cell repertoires in COVID-19. The repertoire was sequenced with immunoSEQ multiplex PCR; TCRdb's copy has only in-frame clones and lacks some. Of approximately 230,000 clones in the sample, approximately 79% were seen once. The sequencing sample was made of peripheral blood. These receptors originate from a woman older than 75 with active or convalescent COVID-19. Each CDR3 is given with its conserved first and last residue.

j_call	v_call	cdr3_aa
TRBJ2-7	TRBV5-1	CASSLGDSSYEQYF
TRBJ2-2	TRBV9	CASSVGTLTATGELFF
TRBJ2-7	TRBV6-1	CASSETGGQYF
TRBJ1-1	TRBV5-8	CASSPRTVNTEAFF
TRBJ2-2	TRBV3-1/TRBV3-2	CASSQDLLTGELFF
TRBJ1-3	TRBV1	CTSSREAYGRNLSDTIYF
TRBJ2-7	TRBV28	CASTPPGLLNEQYF
TRBJ2-3	TRBV4-1	CASSLEAWGADTQYF
TRBJ2-5	TRBV30	CAWSVRTSGGTVETQYF
TRBJ1-6	TRBV15	CATSRGQEYSPLHF
TRBJ2-2	TRBV30	CAWSVQVTGELFF
TRBJ1-5	TRBV28	CASGPVNQPQHF
TRBJ2-7	TRBV29-1	CSASSGISYEQYF
TRBJ1-4	TRBV27	CASSPYPGKLFF
TRBJ1-6	TRBV6-6	CASSPAGPNNSPLHF
TRBJ1-2	TRBV10-2	CASTFSGDNYGYTF
TRBJ2-1	TRBV2	CASSGAGTSGRRAYNEQFF
TRBJ2-1	TRBV18	CASSPSSLAGGGYNEQFF
TRBJ2-2	TRBV5-1	CASSPTGGAYGELFF
TRBJ2-7	TRBV7-2	CASRSSRGTGGSYEQYF
TRBJ2-1	TRBV5-1	CATNLGSGSYNEQFF
TRBJ2-1	TRBV14	CASRRRGGRPYNEQFF
TRBJ1-4	TRBV29-1	CSVHLLTSDDEKLFF